Sequencing of this T cell receptor beta chain was carried out in a study of blood T cell repertoires in COVID-19. Study-wide context: Italy, Spain and the United States were the sources of the convalescent and acute COVID-19 samples. T cells, B-cell-depleted T cells, or PBMCs supplied cDNA or gDNA.

Original processing notes: For nucleated cells, counts were estimated from reference gene primer amplification. The repertoire was sequenced with immunoSEQ multiplex PCR; TCRdb's copy has only in-frame clones and lacks some. V and J calls plus clone size are reproduced from that table; the DNA served to infer D and trimming. The sample carries about 270,000 clones, roughly 85% recorded once. Unmatched junction bases numbered 8, after V lost 0 bases and J lost 4 bases. This CDR3 region has 17 residues. Germline V gene data show CDR1 as SGDLS and CDR2 as YYNGEE. The clonotype was recovered from a woman aged 18-29 years with acute or convalescent COVID-19. The chain employs TRBV9 and TRBJ2-1, with 9 bases matching TRBD2. Sequencing was carried out using peripheral blood. CDR3 sequence (DNA): TGTGCCAGCAGCGTAGGGCAAGGAGCGGGAGGTTACAATGAGCAGTTCTTC. It encodes CASSVGQGAGGYNEQFF. Based on the CDR3 plus reference TRBV9 and TRBJ2-1, the full variable domain is DSGVTQTPKHLITATGQRVTLRCSPRSGDLSVYWYQQSLDQGLQFLIQYYNGEERAKGNILERFSAQQFPDLHSELNLSSLELGDSALYFCASSVGQGAGGYNEQFFGPGTRLTVL.